This T cell receptor (beta chain) was identified during a study of CD8+ T cells in alopecia areata. General study findings and limits: Clonality was higher in lesional than normal scalp, especially in alopecia totalis/universalis. Sequencing of scalp samples also captures resident alphabeta T cells of normal skin.

A remark on this clone: What it binds is not known.

Following RNA extraction, reverse transcription yielded cDNA that acted as the sequencing template. Sequenced by immunoSEQ multiplex PCR; TCRdb stores in-frame clones only, minus some. The table has approximately 130,000 clones, roughly 50% seen once. CDR1 is MNHEY, CDR2 SVGAGI, per germline. V dropped 7 bases and J dropped 4 bases, with 10 bases sitting between them. The CDR3 totals 12 residues. Alopecia areata patients gave lesional scalp punch biopsies and peripheral blood samples. Sorting of CD4+ and CD8+ T cells was performed on PBMCs. The sequence was collected from a human donor with alopecia areata. Input material: NKG2D-low CD8+ T cells sorted from blood. V usage is TRBV6-5 and J usage is TRBJ2-5, with D possibly being TRBD2 (5 bases). The CDR3 loop reads CASMEDRETQYF. DNA for the CDR3: TGTGCCAGCATGGAGGACCGAGAGACCCAGTACTTC.